Below, 26 T cell receptor beta chains from the same sample are listed, as sequenced in a study of CD8+CD57+ T cells in acquired aplastic anemia (dated by TCRdb to 2017 to 2018). Sequencing was carried out with an Illumina HiSeq 2000. Profiling of TCR beta VDJ combinations and CDR3 sequences used genomic DNA as the template. TCRdb ran its own pipeline on the public reads, namely fastp trimming at Q25 and MiXCR clone calling, and kept in-frame beta chains. For every CDR3 protein sequence, its rows merge into one entry that carries the most common genes and DNA. In all, the sample holds about 150,000 distinct CDR3 sequences, and over 50% of those were seen once. The ten largest clones represent 10% to 15% of the sample. Expansion of CD8+CD57+ cells had been shown by flow cytometry in the patients chosen for sequencing. Sequenced sample: sorted CD4+, CD8+, or CD8+CD57+ T cells (not recorded which) from PBMCs. These receptors originate from a human donor with aplastic anemia.

V usage is TRBV7-2 and J usage is TRBJ2-3, with 11 bases fitting TRBD1. Germline assignment: CDR1 SGHTA and CDR2 FQGNSA. With 0 bases clipped from V and 5 bases from J, the junction kept 4 bases outside the gene matches. The CDR3 runs 16 residues. The CDR3 loop reads CASSLADRGQGDTQYF. In DNA form, the CDR3 reads TGTGCCAGCAGCTTAGCGGACAGGGGGCAGGGAGATACGCAGTATTTT.

This rearrangement joins TRBV9 to TRBJ2-3, with TRBD2 identical over 7 bases. Germline CDR1 is SGDLS and CDR2 is YYNGEE. V shed 0 bases, J shed 4 bases, and the junction held 2 bases outside the gene matches. The CDR3 consists of 14 residues. CDR3 DNA sequence: TGTGCCAGCAGCGTAGGGCTAGCGGCAGATACGCAGTATTTT. Translation: CASSVGLAADTQYF.

V and J are TRBV29-1 and TRBJ2-3; no reliable D call. V lost 7 bases and J 3 bases, leaving 11 bases between the germline ends. This CDR3 region has 12 residues. Germline CDR1 reads SQVTM; CDR2 reads ANQGSEA. The DNA of the CDR3 is TGCAGCGCCGACCTAGGGACAGATACGCAGTATTTT. This codes for CSADLGTDTQYF.

This clonotype was found once. This rearrangement joins TRBV2 to TRBJ1-1; tentative D call: TRBD1 (6 bases). The CDR3 is made up of 13 amino acids. CDR1 and CDR2 from the germline V gene are SNHLY and FYNNEI. Deletions cut 6 bases from V and 2 bases from J, with 10 bases between. The DNA for the CDR3 is TGTGCCAGCAGCGGGACACTCAACACTGAAGCTTTCTTT. Protein product: CASSGTLNTEAFF. Variable domain in full (rest from reference TRBV2 and TRBJ1-1): EPEVTQTPSHQVTQMGQEVILRCVPISNHLYFYWYRQILGQKVEFLVSFYNNEISEKSEIFDDQFSVERPDGSNFTLKIRSTKLEDSAMYFCASSGTLNTEAFFGQGTRLTVV.

This clonotype was detected ten times or more. This chain connects TRBV7-9 to TRBJ1-6; TRBD1 is a possible D gene (5 bases). V was shortened by 5 bases and J by 10 bases, with 9 bases between the two germline ends. The CDR3 totals 12 residues. Germline loops: CDR1 SEHNR, CDR2 FQNEAQ (reference sequence). CDR3 protein: CASSLEGSPLHF. The CDR3 DNA reads TGTGCCAGCAGCCTAGAGGGGTCACCCCTCCACTTT. Based on the CDR3 plus reference TRBV7-9 and TRBJ1-6, the full variable domain is DTGVSQNPRHKITKRGQNVTFRCDPISEHNRLYWYRQTLGQGPEFLTYFQNEAQLEKSRLLSDRFSAERPKGSFSTLEIQRTEQGDSAMYLCASSLEGSPLHFGNGTRLTVT.

There are a few counts of this clonotype. This chain links TRBV2 with TRBJ2-7, with D perhaps matching TRBD1 or TRBD2 (6 bases each). The CDR3 is 15 residues long. Germline V gene data show CDR1 as SNHLY and CDR2 as FYNNEI. With 2 bases removed from V and 3 bases from J, the gap between germline ends came to 14 bases. CDR3 in amino acids: CASSELEGVSYEQYF. In nucleotides, the CDR3 is TGTGCCAGCAGTGAATTGGAGGGGGTCAGCTACGAGCAGTACTTC.

The rearrangement uses TRBV7-8 and TRBJ2-3; TRBD1 aligns across 7 bases. With 5 bases clipped from V and 4 bases from J, the junction kept 3 bases outside the gene matches. The CDR3 extends over 13 amino acids. Per germline, CDR1 SGHVS and CDR2 FQNEAQ. The CDR3 DNA reads TGTGCCAGCAGCCCCCAGGGGGCAGATACGCAGTATTTT. The encoded protein is CASSPQGADTQYF.

The chain carries TRBV5-1 and TRBJ2-7; D gene uncertain. Germline V gene lookup returns CDR1 SGHRS and CDR2 YFSETQ. The CDR3 covers 15 residues. V lost 4 bases, J lost 2 bases, and 16 bases lay in between. DNA for the CDR3: TGCGCCAGCAGCCAAGCTCGGGCTCCGACCTACGAGCAGTACTTC. It encodes CASSQARAPTYEQYF.

Many counts were recorded for this clonotype. The V call is TRBV5-5, the J call TRBJ1-1, with TRBD1 as a possible D gene (5 bases). V dropped 0 bases and J dropped 5 bases, with 8 bases sitting between them. This CDR3 has 13 residues. Germline assignment: CDR1 SGHKS and CDR2 YYEKEE (reference sequence). As DNA, the CDR3 is TGTGCCAGCAGCTTGGAGGGGAGGACTGAAGCTTTCTTT. Translating gives CASSLEGRTEAFF.

This chain uses TRBV19 with TRBJ1-1; a weak D match, TRBD1 (5 bases). The CDR3 totals 15 residues. CDR1 LNHDA and CDR2 SQIVND come from the germline V gene (reference sequence). Trimming took off 7 bases at V and 6 bases at J, with 21 bases between the two ends. CDR3 residues: CASKLEGLPRAEAFF. CDR3 nucleotides: TGTGCCAGTAAATTAGAGGGACTGCCCAGGGCTGAAGCTTTCTTT.

This clonotype was seen at least ten times. This rearrangement joins TRBV5-6 to TRBJ1-3; 8 positions match TRBD1. Germline trimming cut 4 bases from V and 4 bases from J; bases unmatched to any gene: 10. This CDR3 contains 16 residues. Per the germline V gene, CDR1 is SGHDT and CDR2 is YYEEEE. CDR3 sequence: CASSPGPGGRGNTIYF. DNA of the CDR3: TGTGCCAGCAGCCCCGGTCCAGGGGGCAGAGGAAACACCATATATTTT.

As regards this clonotype: With a much larger clone just one base away, this may be a read error. The CDR3 spells CASSYSNRDSSQYF. CDR3 nucleotide sequence: TGTGCCAGCAGTTATTCCAACCGGGACTCAAGTCAGTACTTC. The rearrangement joins TRBV6-9 to TRBJ2-7; D is possibly TRBD2 (6 bases). The CDR3 runs to 14 residues. Germline V lookup: CDR1 MNHGY, CDR2 SVAAGI. Trimming removed 0 bases from V and 10 bases from J, with 16 bases in between.

There are a few counts of this clonotype. Just one base apart from a much larger clone, this may be a read error. The chain is built from TRBV7-3 and TRBJ2-2; D ambiguous. The CDR3 extends over 14 amino acids. Germline V gives CDR1 SGHTA, CDR2 FQGTGA. V lost 5 bases and J lost 6, with 13 bases in between. CDR3 bases: TGTGCCAGCAGCCTATCCGTTAACGCCGGGGAGCTGTTTTTT. It translates to CASSLSVNAGELFF.

This clonotype is a singleton in its sample. The V call is TRBV14, the J call TRBJ2-7; D may be TRBD1 or TRBD2 (5 bases each). The germline V and J ends were trimmed by 4 bases and 6 bases, with 16 bases remaining between them. Germline V lookup: CDR1 SGHDN, CDR2 FVKESK. The CDR3 sequence is 14 residues long. CDR3 amino acids: CASSPRGVRGEQYF. CDR3 sequence (DNA): TGTGCCAGCAGCCCAAGAGGGGTTAGGGGCGAGCAGTACTTC.

This clonotype was recorded at least ten times. V usage is TRBV6-1 and J usage is TRBJ1-6, with 7 bases lining up with TRBD1. The CDR3 sequence is 14 residues long. Germline loops: CDR1 MNHNS, CDR2 SASEGT. The J segment lost 7 bases and the V segment lost 8 bases, leaving 8 bases of the junction unmatched. CDR3 sequence: CASGTGTENSPLHF. The CDR3 DNA sequence: TGTGCCAGCGGGACCGGGACAGAGAATTCACCCCTCCACTTT.

This clonotype has a count of ten or more. J is TRBJ1-1 and V is TRBV10-2, with 7 bases matching TRBD1. There are 14 residues in the CDR3. The V gene's germline CDR1 is WSHSY and CDR2 SAAADI. V lost 10 bases, J lost 3 bases, and 11 bases stayed unmatched. The CDR3 loop reads CATRTGPKDTEAFF. CDR3 DNA: TGCGCCACTCGGACAGGCCCGAAGGACACTGAAGCTTTCTTT.

This clonotype was observed many times. J is TRBJ2-1 and V is TRBV5-8, with 9 bases matching TRBD2. Germline CDR1 is SGHTS and CDR2 is YDEGEE. The CDR3 sequence is 13 residues long. The V gene end was trimmed by 0 bases and the J gene end by 10 bases; junction bases not matched to a gene: 2. This chain's CDR3 is CASSLDAGGEQFF. In DNA, the CDR3 is TGTGCCAGCAGCTTGGACGCGGGGGGGGAGCAGTTCTTC.

The rearrangement uses TRBV28 and TRBJ2-7; 9 bases align to TRBD2. The ends lost 10 bases at V and 5 bases at J; junction bases unmatched: 6. The CDR3 contains 12 residues. Germline-derived CDR1 and CDR2 are MDHEN and SYDVKM. The CDR3 sequence is CAILREGDEQYF. The CDR3 nucleotides are TGTGCCATCCTGCGGGAGGGCGACGAGCAGTACTTC.

The chain carries TRBV20-1 and TRBJ2-5; 13 positions agree with TRBD2. This CDR3 has 20 amino acids. Germline CDR1 reads DFQATT; CDR2 reads SNEGSKA (reference sequence). V shed 1 base and J 4 bases; nucleotides not matched to a gene: 18. Here the CDR3 DNA reads TGCAGTGCTAGAGGGAGTCTCGGGCGGACTAGCGGGGGCTCCCCAGAGACCCAGTACTTC. Protein product: CSARGSLGRTSGGSPETQYF.

About this clonotype: Since a much larger clone is just one base distant, this may be a read error. V gene TRBV20-1 combines with J gene TRBJ2-3, with D possibly being TRBD1 (6 bases). The CDR3 runs to 14 residues. Trimming took 5 bases from V and 10 from J, leaving 22 bases between them. Germline V gives CDR1 DFQATT, CDR2 SNEGSKA (reference sequence). The CDR3 DNA reads as TGCAGTGCTCCCCCGGAGCCGCCCAGGGGTGCGCAGTATTTT. Translation gives CSAPPEPPRGAQYF.

This clonotype was counted a few times. The chain links TRBV7-8 to TRBJ2-5; D might be TRBD1 (5 bases). Trimming took off 5 bases at V and 5 bases at J, with 12 bases between the two ends. This CDR3 is built from 13 residues. Germline lookup yields CDR1 SGHVS and CDR2 FQNEAQ. CDR3 amino acids: CASSPQGLETQYF. The CDR3 DNA is TGTGCCAGCAGCCCTCAGGGATTGGAGACCCAGTACTTC.

In its sample, this clonotype was seen many times. This rearrangement joins TRBV27 to TRBJ1-2; 7 bases align to TRBD1. This CDR3 has 14 amino acids. Per the germline V gene, CDR1 is MNHEY and CDR2 is SMNVEV (reference sequence). Trimming removed 3 bases from V and 8 bases from J; junction bases left unmatched: 9. The DNA for the CDR3 is TGTGCCAGCAGTTTCGCAGGGGGACGGCACGGCTACACCTTC. This encodes CASSFAGGRHGYTF.

The J gene is TRBJ2-7, the V gene TRBV20-1; tentative D call: TRBD2 (6 bases). CDR1 and CDR2 from the germline V gene are DFQATT and SNEGSKA (reference sequence). The V end was cut by 6 bases, the J end by 7 bases, with 13 bases between. This CDR3 region has 11 residues. CDR3 loop: CSARLRGEQYF. The CDR3 bases are TGCAGTGCGCGCCTCCGGGGGGAGCAGTACTTC.

The chain recombines TRBV2 with TRBJ1-2; 7 bases match TRBD1. Looked up from germline, CDR1 is SNHLY and CDR2 is FYNNEI. This CDR3 contains 13 residues. V lost 9 bases, J lost 8 bases, and 12 bases stayed unmatched. For the CDR3, the DNA is TGTGCCAGAGGGGGCGAGGATTTAAGGGGCTACACCTTC. It codes for CARGGEDLRGYTF. Supplemented by reference TRBV2 and TRBJ1-2, the full variable domain reads EPEVTQTPSHQVTQMGQEVILRCVPISNHLYFYWYRQILGQKVEFLVSFYNNEISEKSEIFDDQFSVERPDGSNFTLKIRSTKLEDSAMYFCARGGEDLRGYTFGSGTRLTVV.

The genes are TRBV2 and TRBJ2-7, with TRBD1 matching 8 bases. V was clipped by 6 bases and J by 6 bases; unmatched bases: 4. Germline assignment: CDR1 SNHLY and CDR2 FYNNEI. CDR3 length: 12 amino acids. CDR3 loop: CASRDRVGEQYF. The CDR3 DNA follows: TGTGCCAGCAGGGACAGGGTTGGCGAGCAGTACTTC. Supplemented by reference TRBV2 and TRBJ2-7, the full variable domain reads EPEVTQTPSHQVTQMGQEVILRCVPISNHLYFYWYRQILGQKVEFLVSFYNNEISEKSEIFDDQFSVERPDGSNFTLKIRSTKLEDSAMYFCASRDRVGEQYFGPGTRLTVT.

The chain is built from TRBV20-1 and TRBJ1-3, with D unclear. This CDR3 has 14 amino acids. In germline, CDR1 is DFQATT, CDR2 SNEGSKA (reference sequence). Trimming pared 4 bases from V and 0 bases from J, leaving 10 bases between. CDR3 amino acids: CSAISMSSGNTIYF. CDR3 coding DNA: TGCAGTGCTATAAGCATGAGCTCTGGAAACACCATATATTTT.